The 15 T cell receptor beta chains below were found in one sample sequenced in a study of glioma-infiltrating T cells listed by TCRdb under 2016. The run used an Illumina MiSeq. TCR alpha and beta CDR3 regions were amplified with the iRepertoire nested amplicon-rescue multiplex PCR (arm-PCR) platform from RNA. TCRdb trimmed the raw reads at Q25, called clones with MiXCR and kept productive beta chains. Rows are combined by CDR3 protein, so each entry shows the most common genes and DNA. In this sample the table shows more than 300,000 distinct CDR3 sequences, roughly two fifths of which occur a single time. Jointly, the top ten make up 12% of the sample. Material for sequencing was glioma tissue, nonneoplastic brain tissue, or PBMCs (not recorded which). These receptors came from a human donor with low-grade glioma or glioblastoma, undergoing nonglioma brain surgery, or in good health (not recorded which).

This clonotype turned up a few times. The chain recombines TRBV15 with TRBJ1-1; TRBD1 matches 11 bases. This CDR3 contains 17 residues. Germline lookup yields CDR1 LNHNV and CDR2 YYDKDF (reference sequence). V lost 1 base to trimming and J lost 1 base; unmatched junction nucleotides: 5. CDR3 DNA sequence: TGTGCCACCAGCAGAGTACCCGGGACAGGGGGGAACACTGAAGCTTTCTTT. It yields the protein CATSRVPGTGGNTEAFF. The full variable domain, its missing parts supplied by reference TRBV15 and TRBJ1-1, is DAMVIQNPRYQVTQFGKPVTLSCSQTLNHNVMYWYQQKSSQAPKLLFHYYDKDFNNEADTPDNFQSRRPNTSFCFLDIRSPGLGDTAMYLCATSRVPGTGGNTEAFFGQGTRLTVV.

This clonotype showed up many times. The V call is TRBV28, the J call TRBJ1-1; D is ambiguous. Germline values: CDR1 MDHEN, CDR2 SYDVKM. V lost 4 bases and J lost 7, with 16 bases in between. The CDR3 extends over 14 amino acids. The CDR3 DNA reads as TGTGCCAGCAGTTGGAACATTTTGTTCGGTGAAGCTTTCTTT. Residues: CASSWNILFGEAFF.

This clonotype showed up just a few times. The chain links TRBV6-5 to TRBJ1-1, with D hard to call. Germline loops: CDR1 MNHEY, CDR2 SVGAGI. V was shortened by 2 bases and J by 0 bases, with 10 bases between the two germline ends. This CDR3 is 15 amino acids long. The CDR3 DNA follows: TGTGCCAGCAGTTACCCCCCACGGCTGAACACTGAAGCTTTCTTT. Translating gives CASSYPPRLNTEAFF.

The chain combines TRBV20-1 with TRBJ2-1; 13 positions agree with TRBD2. Trimming at V came to 6 bases and at J to 4 bases, leaving 15 bases not matched to a gene. The CDR3 is 18 amino acids. The V gene's germline CDR1 is DFQATT and CDR2 SNEGSKA (reference sequence). Written as DNA, the CDR3 is TGCAGTGCCCGAGATTATGGGACTAGCGGGACTTTATACAATGAGCAGTTCTTC. Residues: CSARDYGTSGTLYNEQFF.

V is TRBV4-1 and J is TRBJ2-3; 9 positions match TRBD2. The V and J ends lost 0 bases and 5 bases, in that order; junction bases with no gene match: 6. The CDR3 contains 16 residues. Germline CDR1 MGHRA, CDR2 YSYEKL. The CDR3, as DNA: TGCGCCAGCAGCCAAGACTCGGGACTAGCATTAGATACGCAGTATTTT. Amino acid sequence: CASSQDSGLALDTQYF.

As DNA, the CDR3 is TGCAGTGCTTCCAGGAGGGGGAATACCGGGGAGCTGTTTTTT. Translated: CSASRRGNTGELFF. The genes are TRBV20-1 and TRBJ2-2, with D perhaps being TRBD1 or TRBD2 (6 bases each). This CDR3 has 14 residues. Trimming removed 5 bases at V and 5 bases at J, with 15 bases between. Germline CDR1 is DFQATT and CDR2 is SNEGSKA (reference sequence).

Concerning this clonotype: This may come from a read error, since a much larger clone is one base off. The V call is TRBV7-6, the J call TRBJ2-7, with TRBD2 identical over 7 bases. V shed 6 bases and J 5 bases; nucleotides not matched to a gene: 4. CDR1 SGHVS and CDR2 FNYEAQ come from the germline V gene. This CDR3 has 12 amino acids. The CDR3 loop reads CASRKGRDEQYF. Written as DNA, the CDR3 is TGTGCCAGCAGGAAAGGGAGGGACGAGCAGTACTTC.

This clonotype has a handful of counts. The rearrangement links TRBV25-1 to TRBJ2-1; D is uncertain. The length of the CDR3 is 12 residues. Trimming removed 4 bases from V and 8 bases from J, with 9 bases in between. Germline assignment: CDR1 MGHDK and CDR2 SYGVNS. In nucleotides, the CDR3 is TGTGCCAGCAGTGTGGCAGGCCATGAGCAGTTCTTC. Amino acid sequence: CASSVAGHEQFF. The complete variable domain, with remaining parts taken from reference TRBV25-1 and TRBJ2-1, reads EADIYQTPRYLVIGTGKKITLECSQTMGHDKMYWYQQDPGMELHLIHYSYGVNSTEKGDLSSESTVSRIRTEHFPLTLESARPSHTSQYLCASSVAGHEQFFGPGTRLTVL.

Of note for this clonotype: A much larger clone lies a single base off, so this may be a read error. This rearrangement joins TRBV6-1 to TRBJ1-1; D possibly corresponds to TRBD1 (6 bases). In germline, CDR1 is MNHNS, CDR2 SASEGT. This CDR3 has 13 residues. CDR3 region: CASQGHFNTKAFF. The CDR3 coding sequence is TGTGCCAGCCAGGGACATTTCAACACTAAAGCTTTCTTT.

This chain connects TRBV4-1 to TRBJ2-7, with D hard to call. Trimming pared 4 bases from V and 6 bases from J, leaving 16 bases between. Germline loops: CDR1 MGHRA, CDR2 YSYEKL. The CDR3 has 14 amino acids. CDR3 bases: TGCGCCAGCAGCCCCCCCGTGAAGAGAATCGAGCAGTACTTC. It encodes CASSPPVKRIEQYF.

This clonotype was detected a few times. V gene TRBV6-4 combines with J gene TRBJ2-3; weak D call: TRBD2 (5 bases). V shed 3 bases and J shed 10 bases, with 8 bases lying between them. Germline V gene sequence: CDR1 MRHNA, CDR2 SNTAGT. This CDR3 spans 11 amino acids. The CDR3 nucleotides read TGTGCCAGCAGTGATGGACTCCCGCAGTATTTT. Amino acids: CASSDGLPQYF.

This clonotype was seen more than once but under ten times. The chain carries TRBV28 and TRBJ1-2; perhaps TRBD1 as D (5 bases). Trimming removed 6 bases at V and 0 bases at J, with 14 bases between. This CDR3 spans 15 amino acids. CDR1 MDHEN and CDR2 SYDVKM come from the germline V gene. This chain's CDR3 is CASSPRAGSNYGYTF. CDR3 bases: TGTGCCAGCAGCCCCCGCGCAGGGTCTAACTATGGCTACACCTTC.

Comments on this clonotype: Since the CDR3 does not end with the conserved phenylalanine or tryptophan, this likely comes from a read error. This rearrangement joins TRBV7-2 to TRBJ2-3, with 10 positions matching TRBD2. Trimming removed 1 base from V and 4 bases from J; junction bases left unmatched: 5. Germline assignment: CDR1 SGHTA and CDR2 FQGNSA. The CDR3 consists of 16 residues. In DNA, the CDR3 is TGTGCCAGCAGCTTAGGTAGCGGGAGGAGTCCAGATACGCAGTATTCT. This codes for CASSLGSGRSPDTQYS.

This clonotype was found a few times. The rearrangement uses TRBV20-1 and TRBJ1-1, with 7 positions matching TRBD1. J gave up 7 bases and V 1 base, and 12 bases lay outside the gene matches. CDR1 is DFQATT and CDR2 is SNEGSKA in the germline V gene (reference sequence). The CDR3 extends over 15 amino acids. The CDR3: CSARGTGSLFGEAFF. The CDR3 bases are TGCAGTGCTAGAGGGACAGGAAGTCTTTTCGGTGAAGCTTTCTTT.

On this clonotype itself: Its ends do not fully match the called genes, so a read error is possible. The chain carries TRBV7-2 and TRBJ2-1, with D maybe TRBD2 (6 bases). CDR1 is SGHTA, CDR2 FQGNSA, per germline. There are 16 residues in the CDR3. CDR3 sequence: CATSGERGVSADEQFF. The CDR3 nucleotides are TGTGCCACCAGCGGAGAGCGCGGGGTCTCCGCGGATGAACAGTTCTTC.